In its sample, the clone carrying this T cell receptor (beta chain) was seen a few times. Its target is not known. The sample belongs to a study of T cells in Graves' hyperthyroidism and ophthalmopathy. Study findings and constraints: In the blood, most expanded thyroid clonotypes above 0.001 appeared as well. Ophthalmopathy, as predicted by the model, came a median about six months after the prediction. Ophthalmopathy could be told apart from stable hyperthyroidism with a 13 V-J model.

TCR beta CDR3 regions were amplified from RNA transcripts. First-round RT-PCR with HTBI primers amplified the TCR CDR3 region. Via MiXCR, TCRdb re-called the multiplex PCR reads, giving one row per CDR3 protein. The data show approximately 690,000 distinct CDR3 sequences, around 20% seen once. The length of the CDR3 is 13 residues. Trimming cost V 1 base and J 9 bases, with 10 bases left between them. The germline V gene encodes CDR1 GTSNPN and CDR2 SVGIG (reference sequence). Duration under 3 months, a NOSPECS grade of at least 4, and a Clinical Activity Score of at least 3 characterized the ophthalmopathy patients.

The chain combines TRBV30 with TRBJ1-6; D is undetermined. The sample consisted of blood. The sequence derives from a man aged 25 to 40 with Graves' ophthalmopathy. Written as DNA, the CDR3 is TGTGCCTGGAGTGAGGAGCCAGGTTCACCCCTCCACTTT. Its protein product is CAWSEEPGSPLHF.